Below are 20 T cell receptor beta chains sequenced from a single sample in a study of metastatic and nonmetastatic thyroid tumors. TCRdb re-clonotyped the PCR reads through MiXCR. Here the sample spans about 16,000 clones, approximately 31% being singletons. Patients had received no treatment of any kind before thyroid surgery. Sequencing was done on a sample of blood. These receptors all come from a female donor with papillary thyroid cancer or a benign thyroid nodule (not recorded which). Some clones in this sample may be carry-over from other donors' samples.

This clone was observed many times. The chain joins TRBV29-1 to TRBJ2-1; TRBD2 matches 10 bases. This CDR3 is built from 13 residues. Germline lookup yields CDR1 SQVTM and CDR2 ANQGSEA. Trimming removed 8 bases from V and 4 bases from J; junction bases left unmatched: 5. CDR3 nucleotides: TGCAGCTTGAGCGGGGGGGATTACAATGAGCAGTTCTTC. Amino acids: CSLSGGDYNEQFF.

By share, this clone ranks as medium-sized. This same CDR3 is encoded by further DNA sequences in the sample. The chain uses TRBV20-1 and TRBJ1-6; D perhaps matches TRBD1 (6 bases). This CDR3 is 14 amino acids long. Deletions cut 6 bases from V and 9 bases from J, with 18 bases between. Germline CDR1 reads DFQATT; CDR2 reads SNEGSKA (reference sequence). The CDR3 DNA follows: TGCAGTGCGGGGAAAGGGCCCAGGGGTTCACCCCTCCACTTT. It is translated as CSAGKGPRGSPLHF.

This clone was recorded at least ten times. The chain employs TRBV20-1 and TRBJ1-2; D not certain. Deletions cut 1 base from V and 4 bases from J, with 10 bases between. This CDR3 has 13 amino acids. The germline V gene encodes CDR1 DFQATT and CDR2 SNEGSKA (reference sequence). In DNA, the CDR3 is TGCAGTGCTAGAGTGGAGGGTAGCTATGGCTACACCTTC. It encodes CSARVEGSYGYTF.

This chain connects TRBV12-3 or TRBV12-4 to TRBJ2-1; a possible D gene is TRBD2 (6 bases). The CDR3 consists of 14 residues. V was clipped by 6 bases and J by 3 bases, with 12 bases between them. The CDR3 here is CASSLGGSYNEQFF. Here the CDR3 DNA reads TGTGCCAGCAGCCTCGGGGGAAGCTACAATGAGCAGTTCTTC.

This clone was observed at least ten times. Other nucleotide sequences from this sample produce the same CDR3. The rearrangement uses TRBV25-1 and TRBJ1-4; D might be TRBD1 (5 bases). Germline CDR1 reads MGHDK; CDR2 reads SYGVNS. Trimming shortened V by 4 bases and J by 6 bases, and 27 bases separated the two germline ends. The CDR3 spans 19 residues. This chain's CDR3 is CASSATTESNLRRHEKLFF. Written as DNA, the CDR3 is TGTGCCAGCAGTGCCACGACAGAATCAAATCTCAGGAGACATGAAAAACTGTTTTTT.

This clone is categorized as medium-sized. The chain combines TRBV5-1 with TRBJ1-2; D remains ambiguous. CDR3 length equals 16 residues. CDR1 is SGHRS, CDR2 YFSETQ, per germline. The V end was cut by 0 bases, the J end by 7 bases, with 19 bases between. CDR3 protein: CASSLDQGGSVGGYTF. Written as DNA, the CDR3 is TGCGCCAGCAGCTTGGATCAAGGAGGCTCGGTCGGTGGCTACACCTTC.

This clone turned up a few times. V usage is TRBV2 and J usage is TRBJ2-7; 11 nucleotides match TRBD1. The CDR3 has 15 residues. Trimming at V came to 7 bases and at J to 4 bases, leaving 9 bases not matched to a gene. CDR1 is SNHLY, CDR2 FYNNEI, per germline. The CDR3: CASIPDRGHSYEQYF. The CDR3 DNA follows: TGTGCCAGCATCCCGGACAGGGGGCATAGTTACGAGCAGTACTTC.

This clone was found many times. The V call is TRBV7-6, the J call TRBJ2-3; D uncertain. V was pared by 1 base and J by 3 bases, with 14 bases between. Per the germline V gene, CDR1 is SGHVS and CDR2 is FNYEAQ. CDR3 length: 16 amino acids. CDR3 protein: CASSLGTATLTDTQYF. In nucleotides, the CDR3 is TGTGCCAGCAGCTTAGGTACCGCAACACTGACAGATACGCAGTATTTT.

This clone is labeled medium-sized. The chain is built from TRBV5-1 and TRBJ1-6; D is unresolved. The CDR3 extends over 14 amino acids. Per germline, CDR1 SGHRS and CDR2 YFSETQ. Between the trimmed V and J ends, which lost 1 base and 0 bases, there was a span of 2 bases. This CDR3 reads CASSLSSYNSPLHF. As DNA, the CDR3 is TGCGCCAGCAGCTTGAGCTCCTATAATTCACCCCTCCACTTT.

The chain is built from TRBV3-1 and TRBJ2-1; TRBD1 matches at 7 bases. Trimming at V came to 7 bases and at J to 3 bases, leaving 6 bases not matched to a gene. The CDR3 covers 14 residues. The germline gives CDR1 LGHDT, CDR2 YNNKEL (reference sequence). The CDR3 coding sequence is TGTGCCAGCACTCCGGGACAGAACTACAATGAGCAGTTCTTC. The encoded protein is CASTPGQNYNEQFF.

In this sample, this clone turned up many times. This chain uses TRBV27 with TRBJ2-2, with D unclear. V was shortened by 6 bases and J by 5 bases, with 10 bases between the two germline ends. The CDR3 consists of 13 residues. Looked up from germline, CDR1 is MNHEY and CDR2 is SMNVEV (reference sequence). The CDR3 region has the DNA TGTGCCAGCAGGGTCCAAAGGACCGGGGAGCTGTTTTTT. Protein product: CASRVQRTGELFF.

This clone occurred many times. V is TRBV10-3 and J is TRBJ2-2; 9 bases are shared with TRBD1. Germline CDR1 ENHRY, CDR2 SYGVKD. V was clipped by 5 bases and J by 3 bases; unmatched bases: 7. The CDR3 contains 16 residues. The CDR3 spells CAISLQGAADTGELFF. The DNA for the CDR3 is TGTGCCATCAGTTTACAGGGGGCGGCCGACACCGGGGAGCTGTTTTTT.

This clone was picked up a small number of times. A much larger clone differs from this one at a single base, so this may be a read error. The CDR3: CSVLRQGSHEQFF. The CDR3 region has the DNA TGCAGCGTCCTTCGACAGGGGTCCCATGAGCAGTTCTTC. This chain connects TRBV29-1 to TRBJ2-1; the match to TRBD1 covers 8 bases. The CDR3 extends over 13 amino acids. CDR1 and CDR2 (germline): SQVTM, ANQGSEA. With 6 bases clipped from V and 8 bases from J, the junction kept 9 bases outside the gene matches.

This chain joins TRBV6-1 and TRBJ1-1; perhaps TRBD1 as D (6 bases). This CDR3 has 14 amino acids. CDR1 is MNHNS and CDR2 is SASEGT in the germline V gene. V was clipped by 5 bases and J by 4 bases, with 14 bases between them. Here the CDR3 DNA reads TGTGCCAGCAGTTCAGGGGCACCAATCACTGAAGCTTTCTTT. This encodes CASSSGAPITEAFF.

By sample share, this clone is medium-sized (0.01 to 0.1%). The genes are TRBV6-1 and TRBJ1-1; perhaps TRBD1 as D (5 bases). This CDR3 has 12 residues. The germline V gene has CDR1 MNHNS and CDR2 SASEGT. V lost 5 bases and J lost 8, with 12 bases in between. The CDR3 here is CASSKDSGEAFF. The DNA of the CDR3 is TGTGCCAGCAGTAAGGACTCAGGGGAAGCTTTCTTT.

By share, this clone ranks as medium-sized. In DNA form, the CDR3 reads TGTGCCAGCAGCCCCGTTGGGCAGCCTGGGGCCAACGTCCTGACTTTC. Translating gives CASSPVGQPGANVLTF. The chain uses TRBV12-3 or TRBV12-4 and TRBJ2-6; D is unclear. The ends were cut back, 6 bases at V and 2 bases at J, with 14 bases in the middle. This CDR3 region has 16 residues.

This clone qualifies as medium-sized. This rearrangement joins TRBV30 to TRBJ2-5; 7 bases map to TRBD2. Germline-derived CDR1 and CDR2 are GTSNPN and SVGIG (reference sequence). The length of the CDR3 is 15 residues. J gave up 4 bases and V 4 bases, and 12 bases lay outside the gene matches. CDR3 bases: TGTGCCTGGACAAGCGGGACTCTGACCCGAGAGACCCAGTACTTC. It is translated as CAWTSGTLTRETQYF.

Many counts were recorded for this clone. V and J are TRBV19 and TRBJ2-3, with unresolved D. Trimming took 6 bases from V and 2 from J, leaving 18 bases between them. Germline-derived CDR1 and CDR2 are LNHDA and SQIVND (reference sequence). This CDR3 has 16 amino acids. In nucleotides, the CDR3 is TGTGCCAGTAGGGGGTCGGGCTACAAACACACAGATACGCAGTATTTT. The encoded protein is CASRGSGYKHTDTQYF.

This sequence joins TRBV6-9 and TRBJ1-2; D is unresolved. CDR1 and CDR2 from the germline V gene are MNHGY and SVAAGI. The CDR3 length is 11 residues. V lost 5 bases and J 7 bases, leaving 8 bases between the germline ends. The CDR3 region is CASSAGSGYTF. The CDR3, as DNA: TGTGCCAGCAGTGCCGGAAGTGGCTACACCTTC.

This clone is medium-sized by share. The gene calls are TRBV7-9 and TRBJ2-2; 8 bases match TRBD2. The CDR3 length is 15 residues. CDR1 is SEHNR, CDR2 FQNEAQ, per germline (reference sequence). The V gene end was trimmed by 6 bases and the J gene end by 3 bases; junction bases not matched to a gene: 6. The CDR3 region has the DNA TGTGCCAGCAGTCCACCGGGGGGGCACACCGGGGAGCTGTTTTTT. This translates into CASSPPGGHTGELFF.